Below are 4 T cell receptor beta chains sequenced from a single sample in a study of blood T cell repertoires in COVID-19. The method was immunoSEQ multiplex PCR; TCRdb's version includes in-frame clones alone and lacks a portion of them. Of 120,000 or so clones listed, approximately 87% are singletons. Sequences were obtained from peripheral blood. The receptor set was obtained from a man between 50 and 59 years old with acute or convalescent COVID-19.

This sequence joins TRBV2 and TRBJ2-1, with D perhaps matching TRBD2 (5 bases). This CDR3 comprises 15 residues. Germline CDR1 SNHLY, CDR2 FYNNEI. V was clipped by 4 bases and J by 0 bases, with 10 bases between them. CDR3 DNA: TGTGCCAGCAGTGCCGGGAAGAGCTCCTACAATGAGCAGTTCTTC. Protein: CASSAGKSSYNEQFF.

The CDR3 region is CASSTGTRAGNTGELFF. The CDR3 coding sequence is TGTGCCAGCAGCACCGGGACTAGGGCGGGGAACACCGGGGAGCTGTTTTTT. This chain links TRBV6-2 or TRBV6-3 with TRBJ2-2; TRBD2 matches 8 bases. J was trimmed by 1 base and V by 6 bases; bases with no gene match: 10. CDR1 and CDR2 (germline): MNHEY, SVGEGT. This CDR3 has 17 amino acids.

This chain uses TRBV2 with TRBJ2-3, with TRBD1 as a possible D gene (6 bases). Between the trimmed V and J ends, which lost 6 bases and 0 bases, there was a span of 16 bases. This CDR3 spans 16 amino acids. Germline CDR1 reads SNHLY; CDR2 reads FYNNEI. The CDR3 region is CASSPPGTYSTDTQYF. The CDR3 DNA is TGTGCCAGCAGCCCCCCCGGGACATACAGCACAGATACGCAGTATTTT.

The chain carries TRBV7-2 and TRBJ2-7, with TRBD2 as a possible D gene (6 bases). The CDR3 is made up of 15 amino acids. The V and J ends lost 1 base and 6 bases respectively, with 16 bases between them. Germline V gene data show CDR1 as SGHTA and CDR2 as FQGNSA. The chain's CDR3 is CASSLVGTGELEQYF. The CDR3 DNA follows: TGTGCCAGCAGCTTAGTGGGGACTGGGGAACTCGAGCAGTACTTC.